The source of this T cell receptor (beta chain) is a study of spatial heterogeneity in lung cancer. Study outcomes and limitations: How many expanded intratumoral alpha and beta TCRs were present tracked the tumor mutation count, which was a count of nonsynonymous mutations.

The sample's time point: sample taken at primary tumor resection. The donor population consisted of some 72 patients with untreated, early-stage non-small cell lung cancer. As concerns this clonotype: Its antigen is as yet unknown. A much larger clone is a single base away; this may be a read error.

Per germline, CDR1 SGHRS and CDR2 YFSETQ. This CDR3 comprises 18 residues. Unique molecular identifiers, one per molecule, were present on every TCR cDNA molecule. TCRdb recomputed calls from the 5' RACE reads with MiXCR, one row per CDR3 protein. This sample has about 20,000 distinct CDR3 sequences, with approximately 15% found just once. This chain joins TRBV5-1 and TRBJ2-1, with 13 positions matching TRBD2. The DNA end lines up better with TRBJ2-7; the J call may be wrong. The material was lung tumor tissue, obtained at surgery. The clonotype comes from a female donor with early-stage non-small cell lung cancer. This CDR3 reads CASSLDPPGLAGLNEQYF. CDR3 DNA sequence: TGCGCCAGCAGCTTGGACCCCCCGGGACTAGCGGGACTGAATGAGCAGTACTTC.